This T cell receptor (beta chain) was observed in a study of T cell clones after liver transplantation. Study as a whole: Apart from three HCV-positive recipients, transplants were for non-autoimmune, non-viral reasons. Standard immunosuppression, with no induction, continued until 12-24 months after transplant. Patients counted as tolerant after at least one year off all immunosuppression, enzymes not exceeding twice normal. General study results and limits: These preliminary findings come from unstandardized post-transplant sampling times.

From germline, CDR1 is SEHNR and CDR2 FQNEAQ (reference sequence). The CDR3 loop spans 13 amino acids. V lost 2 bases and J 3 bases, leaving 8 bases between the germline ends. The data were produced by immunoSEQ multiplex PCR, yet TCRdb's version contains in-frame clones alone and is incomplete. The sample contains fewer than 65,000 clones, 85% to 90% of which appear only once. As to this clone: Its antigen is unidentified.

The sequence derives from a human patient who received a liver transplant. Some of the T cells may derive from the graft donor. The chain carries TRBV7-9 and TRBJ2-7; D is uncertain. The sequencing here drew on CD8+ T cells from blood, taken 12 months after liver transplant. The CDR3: CASSLNSDYEQYF. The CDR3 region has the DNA TGTGCCAGCAGCTTAAACTCAGACTACGAGCAGTACTTC.